This entry describes one TCR beta chain. Its antigen is as yet unknown. These data are taken from a study of long-term antiretroviral therapy in people with HIV. Across the study: First collections came about a decade before the 2015 immediate-ART recommendation. General observations from the study: Pre-ART expanded TRB clones stayed dominant throughout, though often decreasing after ART.

CDR3 size: 15 residues. The V gene lost 4 bases and the J gene lost 0 bases, with 11 bases spanning the gap. Germline V CDR1 and CDR2: SGHRS, YFSETQ. Samples were assayed with immunoSEQ v3.0 at survey level. Repertoires were generated with immunoSEQ multiplex PCR, while TCRdb's copy carries only in-frame clones and drops some. The sample holds around 40,000 clones, 75% to 90% seen once. This chain uses TRBV5-1 with TRBJ2-1; D gene unclear. The TCR sequence derives from a young woman with HIV. The source was unsorted PBMCs, collected just before starting antiretroviral therapy. The CDR3 DNA reads as TGCGCCAGCAGCCAGCAGTTAGGCTCCTACAATGAGCAGTTCTTC. Translating it yields CASSQQLGSYNEQFF.